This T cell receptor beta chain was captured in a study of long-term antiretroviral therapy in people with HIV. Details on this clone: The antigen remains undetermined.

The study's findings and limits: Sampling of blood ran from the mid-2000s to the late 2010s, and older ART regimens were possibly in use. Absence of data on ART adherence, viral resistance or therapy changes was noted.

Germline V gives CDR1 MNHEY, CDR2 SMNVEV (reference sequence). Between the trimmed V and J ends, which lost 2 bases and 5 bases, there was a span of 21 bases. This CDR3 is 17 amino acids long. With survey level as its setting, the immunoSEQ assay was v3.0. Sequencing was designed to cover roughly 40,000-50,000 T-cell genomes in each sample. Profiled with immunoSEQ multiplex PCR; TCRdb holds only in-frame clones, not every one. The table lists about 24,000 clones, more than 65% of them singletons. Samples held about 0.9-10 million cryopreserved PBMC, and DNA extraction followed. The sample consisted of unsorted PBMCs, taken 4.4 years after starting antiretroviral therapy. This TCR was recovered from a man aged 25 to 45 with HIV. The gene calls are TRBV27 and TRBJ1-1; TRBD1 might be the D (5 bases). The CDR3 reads CASSLNRGTGEGTEAFF. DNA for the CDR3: TGTGCCAGCAGTTTAAATAGAGGGACCGGAGAAGGGACTGAAGCTTTCTTT.